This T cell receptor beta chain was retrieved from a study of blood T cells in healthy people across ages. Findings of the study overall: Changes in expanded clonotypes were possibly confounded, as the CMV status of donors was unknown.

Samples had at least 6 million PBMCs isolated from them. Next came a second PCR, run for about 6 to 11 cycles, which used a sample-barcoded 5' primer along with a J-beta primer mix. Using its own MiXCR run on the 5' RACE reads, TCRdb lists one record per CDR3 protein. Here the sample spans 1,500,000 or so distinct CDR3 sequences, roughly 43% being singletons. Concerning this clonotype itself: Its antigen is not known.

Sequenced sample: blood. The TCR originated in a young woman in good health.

CDR3 DNA: TGTGCCAGCAGTTTCCGGGACAGGGCTCCCTACGAGCAGTACTTC. It codes for CASSFRDRAPYEQYF. V gene TRBV27 combines with J gene TRBJ2-7; 9 bases are shared with TRBD1. The germline gives CDR1 MNHEY, CDR2 SMNVEV (reference sequence). The CDR3 is 15 residues long. The ends lost 3 bases at V and 2 bases at J; junction bases unmatched: 5.